The table lists the clone carrying this T cell receptor beta chain with a few counts. Its antigen remains unidentified. The source of the sample is a study of CD8+ T cells in alopecia areata. Study findings and constraints: For lesional scalp, especially alopecia totalis/universalis, clonality was higher than in normal scalp. Normal skin's resident alphabeta T cells are also sequenced in scalp samples.

CDR3 length: 14 amino acids. With 6 bases removed from V and 5 bases from J, the gap between germline ends came to 14 bases. From germline, CDR1 is MNHEY and CDR2 SVGAGI. Investigators isolated RNA and reverse transcribed it into cDNA to act as the sequencing template. Produced via immunoSEQ multiplex PCR; TCRdb's table is partial and in-frame only. Of 150,000 or so clones listed, around 54% are singletons. CD4+ and CD8+ T cells were sorted from PBMCs. The clonotype comes from a human donor in good health. The sequencing input was CD4+ T cells sorted from blood. The chain couples TRBV6-5 to TRBJ2-1; the D gene is possibly TRBD1 (5 bases). The CDR3 coding sequence is TGTGCCAGCAGACCAGGGTGGCGAGACAATGAGCAGTTCTTC. It is translated as CASRPGWRDNEQFF.